This is a list of T cell receptor beta chains from one sample in a study of vaccination effects on CD4 cells after COVID-19. Here immunoSEQ multiplex PCR was the method, and the copy in TCRdb shows in-frame clones only, minus some. The table has tens of thousands of clones, around 74% seen once; the top ten hold about 1.6%. Antigen specificity for these receptors is unknown. Material: CD4+ T cells from PBMCs cultured with HCoV-229E spike peptides, obtained after COVID-19 vaccination. The receptors were gathered from a human donor who received a COVID-19 vaccine. The CDR3 runs from the conserved cysteine through the conserved F or W. Fields, in order: J gene, V gene, clone size, D gene, CDR3 protein, CDR3 DNA. The D gene is left open where the match is weak. Size is stated for part of the rows, as once, few or many counts, or as a class when the clone is expanded.

>TRBJ1-1|TRBV2|.|.
CASSLDSGDTEAFF
TGTGCCAGCAGCCTGGATTCAGGGGACACTGAAGCTTTCTTT
>TRBJ1-2|TRBV7-9|.|.
CASTPRDVTNYGYTF
TGTGCCAGCACCCCCAGGGATGTTACGAACTATGGCTACACCTTC
>TRBJ2-1|TRBV10-3|few|.
CAISESGKGFHEQFF
TGTGCCATCAGTGAGTCCGGGAAGGGTTTCCATGAGCAGTTCTTC
>TRBJ1-5|TRBV7-9|.|TRBD1
CASSPPGQGVPQHF
TGTGCCAGCAGCCCACCGGGACAGGGAGTGCCCCAGCATTTT
>TRBJ2-5|TRBV6-5|.|.
CASGRQLQETQYF
TGTGCCAGCGGGCGACAGCTCCAAGAGACCCAGTACTTC
>TRBJ2-2|TRBV19|.|.
CASSLINTGELFF
TGTGCCAGTAGCCTAATAAACACCGGGGAGCTGTTTTTT
>TRBJ1-1|TRBV19|.|.
CASTRYGGAFF
TGTGCCAGTACGAGGTACGGAGGGGCTTTCTTT
>TRBJ2-3|TRBV6-6|.|.
CASNWGRDTQYF
TGTGCCAGCAATTGGGGGCGAGATACGCAGTATTTT
>TRBJ1-2|TRBV19|once|.
CASQGQDYGYTF
TGTGCCAGTCAGGGGCAGGACTATGGCTACACCTTC
>TRBJ1-2|TRBV14|.|.
CASSPSSYGYTF
TGTGCCAGCAGCCCCTCTTCCTATGGCTACACCTTC
>TRBJ2-2|TRBV7-2|.|TRBD2
CASSLQRLATGELFF
TGTGCCAGCAGCTTACAAAGACTAGCTACCGGGGAGCTGTTTTTT
>TRBJ2-1|TRBV9|.|.
CASSVAPSNEQFF
TGTGCCAGCAGCGTAGCTCCTAGTAATGAGCAGTTCTTC
>TRBJ2-3|TRBV4-1|.|.
CASSPYGGPKADTQYF
TGCGCCAGCAGCCCCTACGGGGGCCCCAAAGCAGATACGCAGTATTTT
>TRBJ1-2|TRBV29-1|once|.
CSGGDYGYTF
TGCAGCGGGGGGGACTATGGCTACACCTTC
>TRBJ1-1|TRBV14|.|.
CASSQTRGTEAFF
TGTGCCAGCAGCCAGACCAGGGGCACTGAAGCTTTCTTT
>TRBJ1-2|TRBV9|once|.
CASSVDNYGYTF
TGTGCCAGCAGCGTAGACAACTATGGCTACACCTTC
>TRBJ2-2|TRBV7-7|.|.
CASKGNTGELFF
TGTGCCAGCAAAGGGAACACCGGGGAGCTGTTTTTT
>TRBJ2-5|TRBV2|.|TRBD2
CASRGGGAVETQYF
TGTGCCAGCAGGGGCGGGGGGGCAGTGGAGACCCAGTACTTC
>TRBJ1-6|TRBV4-1|.|.
CASSPYTNSPLHF
TGCGCCAGCAGCCCCTACACTAATTCACCCCTCCACTTT
>TRBJ1-1|TRBV28|.|TRBD1
CASSLGQGKAFF
TGTGCCAGCAGTCTGGGACAGGGGAAAGCTTTCTTT
>TRBJ1-2|TRBV5-1|.|TRBD1
CASSVRQGPNYGYTF
TGCGCCAGCAGCGTCCGACAGGGGCCTAACTATGGCTACACCTTC
>TRBJ2-5|TRBV24-1|.|.
CATSAPTGFQETQYF
TGTGCCACCAGTGCGCCAACAGGGTTCCAAGAGACCCAGTACTTC